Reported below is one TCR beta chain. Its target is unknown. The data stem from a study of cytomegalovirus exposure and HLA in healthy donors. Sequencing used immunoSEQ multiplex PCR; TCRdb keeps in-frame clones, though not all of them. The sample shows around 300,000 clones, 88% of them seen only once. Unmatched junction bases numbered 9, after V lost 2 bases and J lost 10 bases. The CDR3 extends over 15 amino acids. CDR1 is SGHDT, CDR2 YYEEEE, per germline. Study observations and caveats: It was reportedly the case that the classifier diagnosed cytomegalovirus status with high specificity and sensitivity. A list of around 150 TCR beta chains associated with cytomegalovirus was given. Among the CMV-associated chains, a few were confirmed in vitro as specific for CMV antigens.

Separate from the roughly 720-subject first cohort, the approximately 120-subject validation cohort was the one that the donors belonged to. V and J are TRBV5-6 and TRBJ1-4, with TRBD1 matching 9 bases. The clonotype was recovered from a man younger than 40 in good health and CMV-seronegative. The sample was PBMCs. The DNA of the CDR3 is TGTGCCAGCAGCTTTAGACAGGGGGGTACGGGAAAACTGTTTTTT. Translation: CASSFRQGGTGKLFF.